The entry below describes one TCR beta chain. What this receptor recognizes is not known. No quality values exist for individual bases; no much larger clone is one base distant. High-throughput TCR beta sequencing profiled peripheral blood CD8+ and CD4+ T cells from healthy donors, Susac syndrome patients and multiple sclerosis patients. Recently defined diagnostic criteria for definite or probable disease were met by the Susac syndrome patients. Bulk CD8+ and CD4+ T cells were purified by magnetic negative isolation, whereas CD8+ TEMRA cells were enriched by FACS. Blood was collected in EDTA tubes and processed within 24 hours, with PBMCs isolated through density gradient centrifugation. PBMCs intended for TCR sequencing were cryopreserved in liquid nitrogen and thawed later in a water bath at 37 degrees C. The sorted or isolated CD4+, CD8+ and CD8+ TEMRA cells reached a purity of at least 90%. The germline V gene gives CDR1 as MGHRA and CDR2 as YSYEKL. V is pared back by 0 bases and J by 9 bases, with 6 bases lying between the germline termini. Including cysteine and phenylalanine, the CDR3 has 12 amino acids. Only the CDR3 region is kept as DNA, spanning 36 bases read in frame from base 1.

RNA was extracted using the RNeasy kit, and roughly 0.5 to 1 ug of the RNA was reverse transcribed with random hexamers. The immunoSEQ multiplex PCR assay, covering 54 Vbeta and 13 Jbeta segments, was used to amplify TCR beta CDR3 regions. PCR amplification bias was corrected by using a synthetic template baseline for primer optimization and computational correction. The authors processed their data as follows. Reads were annotated to V, D and J genes per IMGT and analyzed with immunoSEQ Analyzer, keeping only productive sequences. To calculate clonality, Shannon entropy was normalized by log2 of the number of productive unique sequences and then subtracted from one. Public and private clones were assessed among the 100 most prevalent clones of each patient and control. A clone was defined as Susac-specific if it was absent from the healthy and MS cohorts, from 950 to 1,300 published viral clones and from other ImmuneACCESS disease sequences. The raw public reads went through TCRdb reprocessing: fastp at Q25, MiXCR clone calling, in-frame beta chains kept. Identical CDR3 protein sequences are pooled into one entry, listed with their most common genes and DNA. TCRdb, not the authors, supplied the V and J calls. In this sample the table shows under 95,000 distinct CDR3 sequences, more than 85% of which occur a single time. Jointly, the top ten make up about 0.45% of the sample.

The sample belongs to a study of CD8 T cells in Susac syndrome (dated by TCRdb to the late 2010s). As for the study more broadly: Among the sequenced Susac syndrome patients, more than five had clinically active disease and fewer than ten were in clinical remission. At blood withdrawal, Susac syndrome patients were therapy-naive, treated with corticosteroids (with IVIg additionally given to some), or treated with IVIg alone. Whether CD8+ T cell activation and differentiation in Susac syndrome was antigen driven was tested using repertoire sequencing. CD8+ T cell repertoire clonality was compared between about a dozen healthy donors, some 14 Susac syndrome patients and approximately 16 multiple sclerosis patients. Overall results and qualifications from the work: Some 15 and five Susac-specific public clones were found in the total CD8+ and CD8+ TEMRA repertoires, respectively. Clonal expansion was seen in Susac syndrome CD8+ repertoires, peaking in CD8+ TEMRA cells and being greater in clinically active patients than in remitting ones. The number of individuals in the TCR sequencing and HLA analysis was acknowledged as relatively small.

Sequencing was performed on CD8+ T cells from PBMCs. The chain was built from TRBV4-1 and TRBJ2-4; no D gene is confidently identified. The clonotype comes from a human donor with Susac syndrome. The DNA sequence is TGCGCCAGCAGCCAAGAAGTAGGCATTCAGTACTTC. This encodes CASSQEVGIQYF.